Below, 24 T cell receptor beta chains from the same sample are listed, as sequenced in a study of T cell repertoires in cytomegalovirus infection. One entry per CDR3 protein results from TCRdb running MiXCR on the reads. Of roughly 990,000 distinct CDR3 sequences listed, around 30% are singletons. Their specific antigens are unknown. The sequencing used cultured CD8+ T cells from PBMCs, collected from culture after CMV antigen stimulation. The receptors stem from a human donor in good health (CMV status not recorded). Some clones in this sample may be carry-over from other donors' samples.

This clonotype was seen a handful of times. This chain links TRBV7-9 with TRBJ2-5, with 7 bases that match TRBD2. V trimming: 4 bases; J trimming: 7 bases; junction bases outside the gene matches: 6. CDR1 and CDR2 from the germline V gene are SEHNR and FQNEAQ (reference sequence). The CDR3 runs to 13 residues. CDR3 coding DNA: TGTGCCAGCAGCTCGAGACTAGCCGGGACCCAGTACTTC. It is translated as CASSSRLAGTQYF.

This clonotype was picked up a small number of times. The rearrangement uses TRBV7-6 and TRBJ2-7; TRBD2 matches 8 bases. Germline V lookup: CDR1 SGHVS, CDR2 FNYEAQ. The CDR3 consists of 14 residues. Trimming removed 5 bases from V and 3 bases from J; junction bases left unmatched: 6. Written as DNA, the CDR3 is TGTGCCAGCAGCCTCGGGACTAGAGGCTACGAGCAGTACTTC. This translates into CASSLGTRGYEQYF.

The chain uses TRBV6-5 and TRBJ1-1; D uncertain. The germline V gene encodes CDR1 MNHEY and CDR2 SVGAGI. Trimming cost V 0 bases and J 4 bases, with 9 bases left between them. This CDR3 contains 14 residues. CDR3 DNA: TGTGCCAGCAGTTACTCGGGGATAAGCACTGAAGCTTTCTTT. It specifies CASSYSGISTEAFF.

The chain couples TRBV6-2 or TRBV6-3 to TRBJ2-7; 11 bases line up with TRBD2. Per the germline V gene, CDR1 is MNHEY and CDR2 is SVGEGT. CDR3 length equals 14 residues. J gave up 4 bases and V 7 bases, and 6 bases lay outside the gene matches. CDR3: CASTSLAGAYEQYV. As DNA, the CDR3 is TGTGCCAGCACTTCACTAGCGGGGGCTTACGAGCAGTACGTC.

This clonotype was seen at least ten times. This chain links TRBV15 with TRBJ1-5; D might be TRBD1 (6 bases). CDR1 is LNHNV, CDR2 YYDKDF, per germline (reference sequence). V lost 3 bases and J lost 4, with 16 bases in between. The CDR3 loop spans 16 amino acids. This CDR3 is CATSRARGPGNQPQHF. DNA for the CDR3: TGTGCCACCAGCAGGGCCAGGGGTCCAGGGAATCAGCCCCAGCATTTT.

This clonotype turned up a few times. This chain connects TRBV7-6 to TRBJ2-1; the match to TRBD1 covers 8 bases. V shed 5 bases and J 1 base; nucleotides not matched to a gene: 10. Per the germline V gene, CDR1 is SGHVS and CDR2 is FNYEAQ. The CDR3 is made up of 17 amino acids. The CDR3: CASSILQGALSYNEQFF. CDR3 bases: TGTGCCAGCAGCATTCTTCAGGGGGCTCTTTCCTACAATGAGCAGTTCTTC.

The chain joins TRBV6-1 to TRBJ1-2; D is possibly TRBD1 (5 bases). Trimming pared 1 base from V and 7 bases from J, leaving 19 bases between. The CDR3 totals 16 residues. Germline assignment: CDR1 MNHNS and CDR2 SASEGT. The CDR3 DNA reads as TGTGCCAGCAGTGAAGAAGTACGAAGGGGTGTATTTGGCTACACCTTC. The encoded protein is CASSEEVRRGVFGYTF.

The chain carries TRBV6-6 and TRBJ1-5, with D maybe TRBD1 (6 bases). Germline-derived CDR1 and CDR2 are MNHNY and SVGAGI (reference sequence). The CDR3 length is 15 residues. V lost 6 bases and J lost 9, with 21 bases in between. The CDR3 loop reads CASSPSRQAVSPQHF. The CDR3 DNA is TGTGCCAGCAGCCCTTCGCGACAGGCGGTCTCGCCCCAGCATTTT.

Of note for this clonotype: At one of its ends the junction is not consistent with the germline gene, which may arise from a read error. In DNA, the CDR3 is TGTGTCAGCAGTTGGACCACCTGGCCGGGACAGAAAAACCAAGAGACCCAGTACTTC. It codes for CVSSWTTWPGQKNQETQYF. The chain uses TRBV28 and TRBJ2-5; 7 nucleotides agree with TRBD1. Per germline, CDR1 MDHEN and CDR2 SYDVKM. This CDR3 has 19 residues.

The chain employs TRBV27 and TRBJ1-2, with TRBD1 matching over 8 bases. Per the germline V gene, CDR1 is MNHEY and CDR2 is SMNVEV (reference sequence). This CDR3 comprises 15 residues. The trim removed 3 bases at V and 5 bases at J, leaving 8 bases unmatched. This CDR3 is CASSFAGGAGYGYTF. CDR3 DNA sequence: TGTGCCAGCAGTTTTGCAGGGGGCGCAGGGTATGGCTACACCTTC.

This chain joins TRBV2 and TRBJ1-2; 9 nucleotides match TRBD1. Germline CDR1 is SNHLY and CDR2 is FYNNEI. The CDR3 sequence is 15 residues long. The V and J ends lost 0 bases and 6 bases, in that order; junction bases with no gene match: 5. The CDR3 nucleotides read TGTGCCAGCAGTGAAGCGCTTGGACAGGGGAATGGCTACACCTTC. Translated, it gives CASSEALGQGNGYTF. Complete variable domain (other parts from reference TRBV2 and TRBJ1-2): EPEVTQTPSHQVTQMGQEVILRCVPISNHLYFYWYRQILGQKVEFLVSFYNNEISEKSEIFDDQFSVERPDGSNFTLKIRSTKLEDSAMYFCASSEALGQGNGYTFGSGTRLTVV.

This clonotype came up a few times. The chain combines TRBV12-3 or TRBV12-4 with TRBJ2-7; D possibly uses TRBD1 or TRBD2 (5 bases each). The CDR3 extends over 13 amino acids. Trimming left V 8 bases short and J 6 bases short, with 17 bases between. The CDR3 is CASGLQGYAEQYF. CDR3 DNA: TGTGCCAGCGGACTCCAGGGTTATGCCGAGCAGTACTTC.

This clonotype has just a few counts. The V call is TRBV23-1, the J call TRBJ1-5; D uncertain. TRBV23-1 is an open reading frame, and its role is uncertain. The germline V and J ends were trimmed by 0 bases and 2 bases, with 11 bases remaining between them. The CDR3 is made up of 16 amino acids. The CDR3 sequence is CASSQSPHHGNQPQHF. CDR3 nucleotide sequence: TGCGCCAGCAGTCAATCACCCCATCATGGCAATCAGCCCCAGCATTTT.

The chain links TRBV11-2 to TRBJ2-3, with 8 bases that match TRBD1. J gave up 4 bases and V 4 bases, and 4 bases lay outside the gene matches. This CDR3 comprises 14 residues. Germline V gene data show CDR1 as SGHAT and CDR2 as FQNNGV. CDR3 region: CASSYLGQADTQYF. The CDR3 DNA sequence: TGTGCCAGCAGCTACTTGGGACAGGCAGATACGCAGTATTTT.

The chain has TRBV27 and TRBJ1-1; D might be TRBD1 (6 bases). Germline loops: CDR1 MNHEY, CDR2 SMNVEV (reference sequence). The V end was cut by 6 bases, the J end by 0 bases, with 11 bases between. This CDR3 comprises 14 residues. The CDR3 loop reads CASRPGHMNTEAFF. Written as DNA, the CDR3 is TGTGCCAGCAGACCGGGACACATGAACACTGAAGCTTTCTTT.

This CDR3 is CASSLPGAINEQFF. In DNA, the CDR3 is TGCGCCAGCAGCTTACCGGGGGCGATCAATGAGCAGTTCTTC. The chain employs TRBV5-1 and TRBJ2-1; D might be TRBD1 or TRBD2, each matching 6 bases. Germline CDR1 is SGHRS and CDR2 is YFSETQ. With 2 bases removed from V and 6 bases from J, the gap between germline ends came to 12 bases. The CDR3 is 14 residues long.

This clonotype has just a few counts. The chain uses TRBV27 and TRBJ1-2, with 7 bases matching TRBD1. The germline gives CDR1 MNHEY, CDR2 SMNVEV (reference sequence). The V gene end was trimmed by 7 bases and the J gene end by 8 bases; junction bases not matched to a gene: 13. The CDR3 runs 14 residues. CDR3 protein: CASTRLGQMGGYTF. The CDR3 DNA is TGTGCCAGCACTCGACTGGGACAGATGGGAGGCTACACCTTC.

The sample holds many counts of this clonotype. The chain joins TRBV28 to TRBJ1-1, with D uncertain. Germline CDR1 is MDHEN and CDR2 is SYDVKM. The V end was cut by 4 bases, the J end by 6 bases, with 15 bases between. The CDR3 covers 14 residues. CDR3 DNA sequence: TGTGCCAGCAGTTCTCCCGCAGTGTTGGCTGAAGCTTTCTTT. Translating it yields CASSSPAVLAEAFF.

With regard to this clonotype: This may be a read error, as it is one base from a much larger clone. The chain employs TRBV7-8 and TRBJ2-2, with D possibly matching TRBD1 (5 bases). Germline CDR1 and CDR2: SGHVS and FQNEAQ. This CDR3 comprises 15 residues. V lost 1 base and J 6 bases, leaving 12 bases between the germline ends. This CDR3 reads CASSLGGAGSGELFF. The CDR3 nucleotides read TGTGCCAGCAGCTTAGGTGGGGCAGGGTCCGGGGAGCTGTTTTTT.

This clonotype appeared once. The chain uses TRBV7-4 and TRBJ1-3; no reliable D call. V lost 1 base and J 4 bases, leaving 20 bases between the germline ends. This CDR3 comprises 18 residues. CDR1 is SGHVT, CDR2 SQSDAQ, per germline. The CDR3 loop reads CASSLVFAAGPKGNTIYF. The DNA of the CDR3 is TGTGCCAGCAGCTTAGTGTTCGCCGCGGGCCCGAAGGGAAACACCATATATTTT. The entire variable domain, with the rest obtained from reference TRBV7-4 and TRBJ1-3, is as follows: GAGVSQSPRYKVAKRGRDVALRCDSISGHVTLYWYRQTLGQGSEVLTYSQSDAQRDKSGRPSGRFSAERPERSVSTLKIQRTEQGDSAVYLCASSLVFAAGPKGNTIYFGEGSWLTVV.

This clonotype was picked up a small number of times. The chain links TRBV25-1 to TRBJ2-3; TRBD2 matches at 7 bases. The CDR3 runs 17 residues. V was pared by 4 bases and J by 2 bases, with 12 bases of the junction left unmatched. Germline V gene sequence: CDR1 MGHDK, CDR2 SYGVNS. The CDR3 DNA reads as TGTGCCAGCAGTGCATGGGACTATCAAACCTCCACAGATACGCAGTATTTT. It codes for CASSAWDYQTSTDTQYF.

This clonotype occurred once. CDR3 amino acids: CASTPWTGGAHDGYTF. CDR3 bases: TGTGCCAGTACCCCCTGGACAGGGGGCGCCCACGATGGCTACACCTTC. V gene TRBV19 combines with J gene TRBJ1-2; 11 bases line up with TRBD1. The CDR3 contains 16 residues. V gave up 7 bases and J gave up 6 bases; unmatched junction bases: 13. Germline loops: CDR1 LNHDA, CDR2 SQIVND (reference sequence).

The V gene is TRBV6-6, the J gene TRBJ1-2; D gene ambiguous. CDR1 is MNHNY and CDR2 is SVGAGI in the germline V gene (reference sequence). CDR3 length equals 13 residues. The V and J ends lost 5 bases and 4 bases respectively, with 11 bases between them. CDR3 nucleotides: TGTGCCAGCAGTCCTGGAACTTCCTATGGCTACACCTTC. Translated, it gives CASSPGTSYGYTF.

The chain employs TRBV6-4 and TRBJ2-2; TRBD2 might be the D (6 bases). CDR3 length: 15 amino acids. Trimming took 4 bases from V and 7 from J, leaving 16 bases between them. The V gene's germline CDR1 is MRHNA and CDR2 SNTAGT. CDR3 nucleotide sequence: TGTGCCAGCAGTGTATACGGGGACTCCCTCGGGGAGCTGTTTTTT. Its translation is CASSVYGDSLGELFF.